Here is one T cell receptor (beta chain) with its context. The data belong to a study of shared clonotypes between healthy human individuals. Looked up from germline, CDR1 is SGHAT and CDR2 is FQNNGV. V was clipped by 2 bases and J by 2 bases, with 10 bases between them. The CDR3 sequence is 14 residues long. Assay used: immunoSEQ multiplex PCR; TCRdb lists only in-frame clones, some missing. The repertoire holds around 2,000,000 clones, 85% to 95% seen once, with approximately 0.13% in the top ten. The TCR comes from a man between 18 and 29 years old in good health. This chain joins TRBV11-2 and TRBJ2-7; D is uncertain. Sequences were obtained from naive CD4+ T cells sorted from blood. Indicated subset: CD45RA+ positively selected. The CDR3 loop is CASSLLQSPYEQYF. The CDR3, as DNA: TGTGCCAGCAGCTTACTACAGAGCCCCTACGAGCAGTACTTC. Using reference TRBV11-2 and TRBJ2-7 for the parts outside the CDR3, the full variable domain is EAGVAQSPRYKIIEKRQSVAFWCNPISGHATLYWYQQILGQGPKLLIQFQNNGVVDDSQLPKDRFSAERLKGVDSTLKIQPAKLEDSAVYLCASSLLQSPYEQYFGPGTRLTVT.